The clone carrying this T cell receptor (beta chain) was seen a single time. The source of the sample is a study of T cells in narcolepsy. Data came from immunoSEQ multiplex PCR; TCRdb stores just in-frame clones and leaves some out. The data show around 25,000 clones, 81% seen once. Germline lookup yields CDR1 MNHNS and CDR2 SASEGT. Trimming removed 7 bases at V and 0 bases at J, with 9 bases between. This CDR3 region has 13 residues. The source material was memory (CD45RA-) CD4+ T cells from blood. The receptor comes from a human donor in good health. The rearrangement joins TRBV6-1 to TRBJ1-1; D gene unclear. This CDR3 reads CASNPSMNTEAFF. The CDR3 coding sequence is TGTGCCAGCAACCCGTCGATGAACACTGAAGCTTTCTTT.